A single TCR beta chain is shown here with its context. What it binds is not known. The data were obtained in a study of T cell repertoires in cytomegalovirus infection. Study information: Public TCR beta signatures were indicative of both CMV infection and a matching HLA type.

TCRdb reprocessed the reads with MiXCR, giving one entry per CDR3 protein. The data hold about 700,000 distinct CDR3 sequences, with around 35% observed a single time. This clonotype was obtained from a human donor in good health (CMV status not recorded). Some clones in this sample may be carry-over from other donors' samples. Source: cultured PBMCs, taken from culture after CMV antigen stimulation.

DNA of the CDR3: TGCGCCAGCAGCCAAGATAGAGGGCGGCGGGGCTACACCTTC. Translating it yields CASSQDRGRRGYTF. The chain recombines TRBV4-1 with TRBJ1-2; no reliable D call. Germline CDR1 and CDR2: MGHRA and YSYEKL. This CDR3 region has 14 residues. V shed 0 bases and J shed 8 bases, with 13 bases lying between them.